This T cell receptor beta chain was observed in a study of blood T cell repertoires in COVID-19. Study-level background: Donors in the United States, Italy and Spain gave samples during acute or convalescent COVID-19. Sources were T cells, B-cell-depleted T cells, or PBMCs; the material itself was cDNA or gDNA.

V lost 0 bases to trimming and J lost 4 bases; unmatched junction nucleotides: 7. The CDR3 is made up of 16 amino acids. From germline, CDR1 is LNHDA and CDR2 SQIVND (reference sequence). TCRdb's table, derived via immunoSEQ multiplex PCR, lists solely in-frame clones and lacks some. The sample has about 240,000 clones, around 90% seen once; the top ten hold about 7%. V usage is TRBV19 and J usage is TRBJ1-2, with TRBD1 identical over 8 bases. The sequenced sample was peripheral blood. This TCR derives from a man aged 60 to 75 who had recovered from COVID-19. The CDR3 sequence: CASSIDPGQGPYGYTF. The CDR3 bases are TGTGCCAGTAGTATAGACCCCGGACAGGGCCCCTATGGCTACACCTTC.